This T cell receptor (beta chain) is from a study of control samples from healthy donors and cancer patients. Data came from immunoSEQ multiplex PCR; TCRdb stores just in-frame clones and leaves some out. The sample carries 100,000 to 150,000 clones, roughly 90% recorded once. Specimen: blood. This sequence was found in a man aged 45-65 years in good health.

The CDR3 DNA sequence: TGCAGCGTTGGGGCACAGGGGGCTGTTGGCTACACCTTC. Protein: CSVGAQGAVGYTF. This chain joins TRBV29-1 and TRBJ1-2; 9 positions agree with TRBD1. The V segment lost 4 bases and the J segment 7 bases; nucleotides outside the gene matches: 7. Germline values: CDR1 SQVTM, CDR2 ANQGSEA. The CDR3 runs to 13 residues.